There are many counts of the clone carrying this TCR beta chain. Researchers took RNA transcripts and amplified the TCR beta CDR3 regions from them. The TCR CDR3 first-round RT-PCR relied on the HTBI primer set. TCRdb reprocessed the multiplex PCR reads via MiXCR and lists one record per CDR3 protein. The data hold some 550,000 distinct CDR3 sequences, with about a fifth observed a single time. The data originate from a study of T cells in Graves' hyperthyroidism and ophthalmopathy. This CDR3 has 15 residues. The V and J ends lost 6 bases and 3 bases, in that order; junction bases with no gene match: 9.

This receptor was identified in a man in his late teens or twenties with Graves' hyperthyroidism. The V gene is TRBV12-3 or TRBV12-4, the J gene TRBJ2-7; the match to TRBD1 covers 9 bases. The source material was blood. The CDR3 sequence: CASRTGTGKYYEQYF. The CDR3 DNA reads TGTGCCAGCAGGACCGGGACAGGGAAATACTACGAGCAGTACTTC.